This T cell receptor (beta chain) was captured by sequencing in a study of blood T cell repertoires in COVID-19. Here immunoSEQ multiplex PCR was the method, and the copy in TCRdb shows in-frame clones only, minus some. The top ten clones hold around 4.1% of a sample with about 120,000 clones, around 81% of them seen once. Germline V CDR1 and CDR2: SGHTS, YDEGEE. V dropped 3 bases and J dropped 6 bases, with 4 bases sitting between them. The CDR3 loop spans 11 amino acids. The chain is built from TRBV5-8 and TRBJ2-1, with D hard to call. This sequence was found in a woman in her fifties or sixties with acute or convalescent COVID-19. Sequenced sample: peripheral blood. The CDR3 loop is CASSYSNEQFF. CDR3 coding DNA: TGTGCCAGCAGCTACTCCAATGAGCAGTTCTTC.